This TCR beta chain was documented in a study of OX40 agonist ivuxolimab in advanced cancers. The wider study: At around 83% male, the cohort had a mean age of approximately 64 years, ranging from about 20 to 79.

Trimming shortened V by 7 bases and J by 6 bases, and 19 bases separated the two germline ends. The CDR3 covers 15 residues. In germline, CDR1 is MNHNY, CDR2 SVGAGI (reference sequence). Notes on the study in general: Among some nonresponders, normalized T-cell clonal expansion was also low. Within 6 weeks, CD4+ and CD8+ blood T cells expanded clonally at 0.1 to 3.0 mg/kg.

Measured with immunoSEQ multiplex PCR; TCRdb has only the in-frame clones, and not every one. The data hold tens of thousands of clones, with more than 85% observed a single time. With regard to this clone: Its antigen is as yet unknown.

Sequenced material: CD4+ or CD8+ T cells sorted from blood, taken in a trial of the OX40 agonist ivuxolimab. The source of this sequence is an adult with an advanced solid tumor such as melanoma, head and neck, liver or kidney cancer. The chain employs TRBV6-6 and TRBJ2-1; D might be TRBD1 or TRBD2, each matching 6 bases. The CDR3 region has the DNA TGTGCCAGCACCAACGTTAGGGGGGACGCCAATGAGCAGTTCTTC. The encoded protein is CASTNVRGDANEQFF.